What follows are 25 T cell receptor beta chains derived from one specimen sequenced in a study of shared clonotypes between healthy human individuals. The table came from immunoSEQ multiplex PCR; TCRdb's copy has only in-frame clones and leaves some out. Of about half a million clones in the sample, less than 85% were seen once. Sequenced input: PBMCs. The receptors stem from a woman aged 40 to 50 in good health. Some clones in this sample may be carry-over from other donors' samples.

Points on this clone: Other DNA sequences in this sample translate to the same CDR3. This rearrangement joins TRBV7-9 to TRBJ2-2; TRBD2 might be the D (6 bases). This CDR3 comprises 14 residues. The germline gives CDR1 SEHNR, CDR2 FQNEAQ (reference sequence). The V gene lost 5 bases and the J gene lost 5 bases, with 12 bases spanning the gap. The DNA for the CDR3 is TGTGCCAGCAGCCCTTCGGGAGATACCGGGGAGCTGTTTTTT. This translates into CASSPSGDTGELFF.

The rearrangement joins TRBV5-4 to TRBJ2-7; 12 bases match TRBD1. Germline V lookup: CDR1 SGHNT, CDR2 YYREEE (reference sequence). This CDR3 has 14 amino acids. The V segment lost 3 bases and the J segment 4 bases; nucleotides outside the gene matches: 2. In DNA form, the CDR3 reads TGTGCCAGCAGCTCGGGACAGGGGGCGTACGAGCAGTACTTC. It codes for CASSSGQGAYEQYF.

This clone occurred once. The chain combines TRBV15 with TRBJ2-3; 7 bases are shared with TRBD2. CDR3 length: 17 residues. Germline V lookup: CDR1 LNHNV, CDR2 YYDKDF (reference sequence). V lost 1 base, J lost 1 base, and 8 bases stayed unmatched. The CDR3 DNA reads as TGTGCCACCAGCAGAGCCTCCGGGACTACTCGCACAGATACGCAGTATTTT. Its protein is CATSRASGTTRTDTQYF.

The chain combines TRBV10-2 with TRBJ2-1; 13 nucleotides agree with TRBD2. This CDR3 contains 19 residues. Germline V CDR1 and CDR2: WSHSY, SAAADI. The V and J ends lost 3 bases and 0 bases, in that order; junction bases with no gene match: 8. The CDR3 spells CASSDISGLAGTSYNEQFF. The CDR3 coding sequence is TGCGCCAGCAGTGATATATCGGGACTAGCGGGAACCTCCTACAATGAGCAGTTCTTC.

The rearrangement links TRBV4-1 to TRBJ1-3; weak D call: TRBD1 (6 bases). This CDR3 is built from 15 residues. The V and J ends lost 2 bases and 3 bases respectively, with 11 bases between them. Germline CDR1 MGHRA, CDR2 YSYEKL. The CDR3 DNA reads as TGCGCCAGCAGCCAATTAACAGGGATTGGAAACACCATATATTTT. Translating it yields CASSQLTGIGNTIYF.

Points on this clone: The sample has other DNA sequences that encode this CDR3 too. The chain is built from TRBV9 and TRBJ2-7, with D uncertain. CDR1 and CDR2 from the germline V gene are SGDLS and YYNGEE. There are 12 residues in the CDR3. Trimming left V 1 base short and J 6 bases short, with 8 bases between. The DNA of the CDR3 is TGTGCCAGCAGCGTACAAGGTGGCGAGCAGTACTTC. The encoded protein is CASSVQGGEQYF.

V and J are TRBV28 and TRBJ2-3, with 13 bases fitting TRBD2. V shed 5 bases, J shed 4 bases, and the junction held 9 bases outside the gene matches. Germline V gene sequence: CDR1 MDHEN, CDR2 SYDVKM. CDR3 length: 17 residues. The CDR3 sequence: CASSAPGLAGVADTQYF. The DNA for the CDR3 is TGTGCCAGCAGTGCGCCTGGACTAGCGGGAGTAGCAGATACGCAGTATTTT.

The CDR3 loop reads CAWRESSYNSPLHF. In DNA, the CDR3 is TGTGCCTGGAGGGAGAGCTCCTATAATTCACCCCTCCACTTT. This sequence joins TRBV30 and TRBJ1-6, with D uncertain. The length of the CDR3 is 14 residues. CDR1 and CDR2 from the germline V gene are GTSNPN and SVGIG (reference sequence). Between the trimmed V and J ends, which lost 3 bases and 0 bases, there was a span of 6 bases.

The chain has TRBV28 and TRBJ1-5, with 7 bases identical to TRBD1. Losses at the gene ends were 7 bases for V and 2 bases for J; bases not matched to a gene: 8. In germline, CDR1 is MDHEN, CDR2 SYDVKM. The CDR3 length is 15 residues. The CDR3 is CASTGGGRGNQPQHF. The CDR3 region has the DNA TGTGCCAGCACAGGGGGAGGAAGGGGCAATCAGCCCCAGCATTTT.

The V and J genes are TRBV5-1 and TRBJ2-5; D is perhaps TRBD1 or TRBD2 (5 bases each). The germline V gene has CDR1 SGHRS and CDR2 YFSETQ. V was cut by 4 bases and J by 4 bases, with 20 bases left in between. This CDR3 has 16 residues. As DNA, the CDR3 is TGCGCCAGCAGCCCTATTGGGGGTATATCGGGAGAGACCCAGTACTTC. Translation gives CASSPIGGISGETQYF.

In its sample, this clone was seen once. This chain links TRBV11-3 with TRBJ2-2, with D unclear. Germline CDR1 is SGHNT and CDR2 is YENEEA. V was clipped by 3 bases and J by 4 bases, with 12 bases between them. CDR3 length equals 15 residues. CDR3 protein: CASSLYLGGTGELFF. CDR3 sequence (DNA): TGTGCCAGCAGCTTGTATCTAGGCGGCACCGGGGAGCTGTTTTTT.

The chain is built from TRBV18 and TRBJ2-7, with 7 bases matching TRBD2. Trimming removed 3 bases from V and 2 bases from J; junction bases left unmatched: 19. CDR1 and CDR2 from the germline V gene are KGHSH and LQKENI. The CDR3 covers 19 residues. Here the CDR3 DNA reads TGTGCCAGCTCACCCCGACGGGTGGGGGAGGGCCATAGGACCTACGAGCAGTACTTC. Its protein product is CASSPRRVGEGHRTYEQYF. Using reference TRBV18 and TRBJ2-7 for the parts outside the CDR3, the full variable domain is NAGVMQNPRHLVRRRGQEARLRCSPMKGHSHVYWYRQLPEEGLKFMVYLQKENIIDESGMPKERFSAEFPKEGPSILRIQQVVRGDSAAYFCASSPRRVGEGHRTYEQYFGPGTRLTVT.

This clone occurred once. The chain employs TRBV7-3 and TRBJ1-1, with 7 bases that match TRBD1. The germline V gene has CDR1 SGHTA and CDR2 FQGTGA. With V trimmed by 4 bases and J by 8 bases, 13 bases remained unmatched. The length of the CDR3 is 15 residues. The DNA of the CDR3 is TGTGCCAGCAGCTCGTCCGCGACAGGGTTCCGGGAAGCTTTCTTT. It codes for CASSSSATGFREAFF. The complete variable domain, with remaining parts taken from reference TRBV7-3 and TRBJ1-1, reads GAGVSQTPSNKVTEKGKYVELRCDPISGHTALYWYRQSLGQGPEFLIYFQGTGAADDSGLPNDRFFAVRPEGSVSTLKIQRTERGDSAVYLCASSSSATGFREAFFGQGTRLTVV.

This rearrangement joins TRBV5-5 to TRBJ1-2, with D unresolved. Germline values: CDR1 SGHKS, CDR2 YYEKEE (reference sequence). V shed 0 bases and J shed 4 bases, with 10 bases lying between them. The CDR3 covers 14 residues. The chain's CDR3 is CASSLENFSYGYTF. The DNA of the CDR3 is TGTGCCAGCAGCTTGGAGAATTTTTCCTATGGCTACACCTTC. The full variable domain, in which reference TRBV5-5 and TRBJ1-2 provide the parts outside the CDR3, is DAGVTQSPTHLIKTRGQQVTLRCSPISGHKSVSWYQQVLGQGPQFIFQYYEKEERGRGNFPDRFSARQFPNYSSELNVNALLLGDSALYLCASSLENFSYGYTFGSGTRLTVV.

On this clone itself: One junction end disagrees with the germline gene, perhaps due to a read error. The chain employs TRBV7-7 and TRBJ2-2; 9 bases map to TRBD1. CDR1 SSHAT and CDR2 FNYEAQ come from the germline V gene (reference sequence). This CDR3 contains 15 residues. CDR3 loop: CASSPGQGNTGELFF. The DNA of the CDR3 is TGTGCTAGCAGCCCGGGACAGGGAAACACCGGGGAGCTGTTTTTT.

This chain links TRBV18 with TRBJ2-7; 8 bases map to TRBD2. Germline trimming cut 3 bases from V and 0 bases from J; bases unmatched to any gene: 10. Germline V gives CDR1 KGHSH, CDR2 LQKENI. The CDR3 length is 17 residues. The CDR3 reads CASSPDGRAWSSYEQYF. CDR3 in DNA: TGTGCCAGCTCACCTGACGGGAGGGCCTGGAGCTCCTACGAGCAGTACTTC.

The chain carries TRBV6-5 and TRBJ1-4; no reliable D call. V lost 4 bases, J lost 8 bases, and 11 bases lay in between. Germline CDR1 reads MNHEY; CDR2 reads SVGAGI. The CDR3 consists of 13 residues. CDR3 in DNA: TGTGCCAGCAGTTTTGTAATGAGGGAAAAACTGTTTTTT. Translation gives CASSFVMREKLFF.

This clone was seen more than once but under ten times. The chain combines TRBV2 with TRBJ1-1, with D possibly TRBD1 on 6 matching bases. This CDR3 has 11 amino acids. The V gene's germline CDR1 is SNHLY and CDR2 FYNNEI. The CDR3 sequence: CAARGYTEAFF. CDR3 sequence (DNA): TGTGCAGCGAGGGGGTACACTGAAGCTTTCTTT.

J is TRBJ2-2 and V is TRBV7-9; D may be TRBD2 (5 bases). CDR1 and CDR2 (germline): SEHNR, FQNEAQ (reference sequence). V lost 5 bases and J lost 6, with 16 bases in between. The CDR3 is 15 residues long. The CDR3 protein is CASSPQRGWAGELFF. DNA of the CDR3: TGTGCCAGCAGCCCCCAGCGAGGGTGGGCCGGGGAGCTGTTTTTT. Variable domain in full (rest from reference TRBV7-9 and TRBJ2-2): DTGVSQNPRHKITKRGQNVTFRCDPISEHNRLYWYRQTLGQGPEFLTYFQNEAQLEKSRLLSDRFSAERPKGSFSTLEIQRTEQGDSAMYLCASSPQRGWAGELFFGEGSRLTVL.

This clone was detected a few times. The rearrangement joins TRBV19 to TRBJ1-5, with TRBD1 matching over 8 bases. Germline values: CDR1 LNHDA, CDR2 SQIVND (reference sequence). With V trimmed by 4 bases and J by 5 bases, 4 bases remained unmatched. The CDR3 has 14 amino acids. The CDR3 sequence: CASSTRQGHQPQHF. The DNA of the CDR3 is TGTGCCAGTAGTACCAGACAGGGGCATCAGCCCCAGCATTTT.

This clone occurred once. V and J are TRBV4-1 and TRBJ2-7; D possibly corresponds to TRBD1 (6 bases). The ends were cut back, 5 bases at V and 1 base at J, with 12 bases in the middle. Germline loops: CDR1 MGHRA, CDR2 YSYEKL. This CDR3 region has 14 residues. Here the CDR3 reads CASSDTGLSYEQYF. CDR3 nucleotides: TGCGCCAGCAGCGACACAGGGCTTTCCTACGAGCAGTACTTC.

The chain joins TRBV11-2 to TRBJ2-2; TRBD1 aligns across 9 bases. The CDR3 spans 17 residues. Trimming at V came to 0 bases and at J to 5 bases, leaving 7 bases not matched to a gene. CDR1 and CDR2 (germline): SGHAT, FQNNGV. CDR3 protein: CASSLDHWTGETGELFF. The CDR3 DNA reads as TGTGCCAGCAGCTTAGATCATTGGACAGGGGAGACCGGGGAGCTGTTTTTT.

The chain employs TRBV10-3 and TRBJ2-1; 9 positions agree with TRBD2. V was pared by 4 bases and J by 2 bases, with 3 bases of the junction left unmatched. Germline CDR1 and CDR2: ENHRY and SYGVKD. CDR3 length: 15 amino acids. CDR3 sequence (DNA): TGTGCCATCAGTGTGGCTAGCGGGGCCTACAATGAGCAGTTCTTC. Its translation is CAISVASGAYNEQFF.

With respect to this clone: Likely a read error: the CDR3 ends without its conserved phenylalanine or tryptophan. V and J are TRBV7-2 and TRBJ1-2; a possible D gene is TRBD1 (6 bases). The CDR3 spans 15 residues. V was pared by 3 bases and J by 5 bases, with 16 bases between. Germline-derived CDR1 and CDR2 are SGHTA and FQGNSA. CDR3 in DNA: TGTGCCAGCAGCTTGGGGGCTACTCAGCTTTATGGCTACACCCTC. This encodes CASSLGATQLYGYTL.

V usage is TRBV6-1 and J usage is TRBJ2-5, with D perhaps matching TRBD1 (5 bases). The tail of the sequence fits TRBJ2-7 better, so the J call may be wrong. The CDR3 sequence is 13 residues long. Germline V gene data show CDR1 as MNHNS and CDR2 as SASEGT. CDR3 sequence: CASTYRSSYEQYF. The CDR3 nucleotides are TGTGCCAGCACCTACAGGAGCTCCTACGAGCAGTACTTC.